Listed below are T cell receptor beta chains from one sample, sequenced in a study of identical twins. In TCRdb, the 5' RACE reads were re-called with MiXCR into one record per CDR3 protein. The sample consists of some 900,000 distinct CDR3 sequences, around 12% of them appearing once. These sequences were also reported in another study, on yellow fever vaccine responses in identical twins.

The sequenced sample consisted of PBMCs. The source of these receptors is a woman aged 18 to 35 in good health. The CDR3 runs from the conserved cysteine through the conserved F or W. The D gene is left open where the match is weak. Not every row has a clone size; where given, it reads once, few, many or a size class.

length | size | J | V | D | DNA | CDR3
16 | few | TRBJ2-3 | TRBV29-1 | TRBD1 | TGCAGCGTTCAGGGGGACAGGGTTTCTGAGGGAGATACGCAGTATTTT | CSVQGDRVSEGDTQYF
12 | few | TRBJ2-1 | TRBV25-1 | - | TGTGCCAGCAGTGGCAATCTAGCGGAGCAGTTCTTC | CASSGNLAEQFF
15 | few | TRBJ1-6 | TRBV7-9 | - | TGTGCCAGCAGCACCCAAAAGGGCAATAATTCACCCCTCCACTTT | CASSTQKGNNSPLHF
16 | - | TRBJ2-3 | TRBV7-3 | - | TGTGCCAGCAGCTTACATGGGGGGGCCGACACAGATACGCAGTATTTT | CASSLHGGADTDTQYF
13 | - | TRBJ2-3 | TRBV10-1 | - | TGCGCCAGCAGACAGACCGGCACAGATACGCAGTATTTT | CASRQTGTDTQYF
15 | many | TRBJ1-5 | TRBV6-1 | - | TGTGCCAGCAGTGAAGCGCCCAGAATCAATCAGCCCCAGCATTTT | CASSEAPRINQPQHF
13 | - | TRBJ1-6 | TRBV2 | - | TGTGCCAGCAGTCTAGGGGCCCATTCACCCCTCCACTTT | CASSLGAHSPLHF
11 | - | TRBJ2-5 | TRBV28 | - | TGTGCCAGCAGTACTTTCGAGACCCAGTACTTC | CASSTFETQYF
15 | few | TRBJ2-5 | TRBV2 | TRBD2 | TGTGCCAGCCAGAGGAGGCGGGGGGCCTCAGAGACCCAGTACTTC | CASQRRRGASETQYF
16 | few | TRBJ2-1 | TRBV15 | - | TGTGCCACCAGCAGAGGCCGTAGCGGCCCGTACAATGAGCAGTTCTTC | CATSRGRSGPYNEQFF
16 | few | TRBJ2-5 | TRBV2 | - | TGTGCCAGCAGTGGCATAGGGGGATCGGGAGGAGAGACCCAGTACTTC | CASSGIGGSGGETQYF
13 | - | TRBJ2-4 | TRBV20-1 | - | TGCAGTGCTAGACAATCCGGCAAAAACATTCAGTACTTC | CSARQSGKNIQYF
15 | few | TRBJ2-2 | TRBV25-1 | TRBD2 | TGTGCCAGCAGTGGGCGGGGGGGCGACACCGGGGAGCTGTTTTTT | CASSGRGGDTGELFF
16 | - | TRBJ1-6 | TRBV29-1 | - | TGCAGCGTTGGGCCCGGACGCAGGTCCTATAATTCACCCCTCCACTTT | CSVGPGRRSYNSPLHF
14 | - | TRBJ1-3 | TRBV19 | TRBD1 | TGTGCCAGTAGTATGCGGACAGGCGGAAACACCATATATTTT | CASSMRTGGNTIYF
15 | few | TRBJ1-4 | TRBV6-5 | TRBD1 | TGTGCCAGCAGTTACTCGAGGGGGCCAAGTGAAAAACTGTTTTTT | CASSYSRGPSEKLFF
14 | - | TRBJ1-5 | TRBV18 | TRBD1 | TGTGCCAGCTCACCAGACAGGGACTATCAGCCCCAGCATTTT | CASSPDRDYQPQHF
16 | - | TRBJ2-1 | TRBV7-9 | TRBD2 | TGTGCCAGCAGCCAACGGGGGGTTGTCTCCTACAATGAGCAGTTCTTC | CASSQRGVVSYNEQFF
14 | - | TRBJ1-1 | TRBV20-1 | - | TGCAGTGCTAGAGAACCACCTATGAACACTGAAGCTTTCTTT | CSAREPPMNTEAFF
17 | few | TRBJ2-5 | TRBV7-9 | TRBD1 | TGTGCCAGCAGCTCCTACTCGAGACAGGGCCGGCAAAGTGGCCAGTACTTC | CASSSYSRQGRQSGQYF
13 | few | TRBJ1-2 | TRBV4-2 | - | TGTGCCAGCAGCACTAACAGTAACTATGGCTACACCTTC | CASSTNSNYGYTF
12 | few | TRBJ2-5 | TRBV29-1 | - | TGCAGCGTTGCCGAAATGCAGGAGACCCAGTACTTC | CSVAEMQETQYF
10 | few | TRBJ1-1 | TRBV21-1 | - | TGTGCCAGCGAGGCGGCAGAAGCTTTCTTT | CASEAAEAFF
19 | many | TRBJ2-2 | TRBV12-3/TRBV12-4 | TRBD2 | TGTGCCAGCACCTCTTTGCGGACTAGCGGGAGAGGGCGTCCCGGGGAGCTGTTTTTT | CASTSLRTSGRGRPGELFF
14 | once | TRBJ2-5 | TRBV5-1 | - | TGCGCCAGCAGCTTGGGACAACATGGGGAGACCCAGTACTTC | CASSLGQHGETQYF
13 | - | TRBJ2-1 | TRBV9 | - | TGTGCCAGCAGCGTAGAGCAAGACAATGAGCAGTTCTTC | CASSVEQDNEQFF